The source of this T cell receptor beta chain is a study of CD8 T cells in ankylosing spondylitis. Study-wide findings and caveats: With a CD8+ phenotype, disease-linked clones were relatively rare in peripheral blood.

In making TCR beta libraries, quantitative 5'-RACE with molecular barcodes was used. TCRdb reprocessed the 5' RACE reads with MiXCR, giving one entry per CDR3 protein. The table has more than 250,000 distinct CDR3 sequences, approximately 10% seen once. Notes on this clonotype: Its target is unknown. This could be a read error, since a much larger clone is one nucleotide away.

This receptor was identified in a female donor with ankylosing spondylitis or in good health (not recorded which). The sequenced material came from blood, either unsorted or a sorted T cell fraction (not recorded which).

This chain's CDR3 is CASSPSLGHEHYF. CDR3 in DNA: TGTGCCAGCAGCCCCAGTTTAGGGCACGAGCACTACTTC. The chain joins TRBV7-8 to TRBJ2-7; D uncertain. There are 13 residues in the CDR3. Germline V lookup: CDR1 SGHVS, CDR2 FQNEAQ.